The sequence of this T cell receptor beta chain was determined in a study of cytomegalovirus exposure and HLA in healthy donors. The CDR3 extends over 16 amino acids. Trimming took 0 bases from V and 4 from J; bases not matched to a gene: 7. CDR1 SGHTA and CDR2 FQGNSA come from the germline V gene. The primer mix had 60 Vbeta and 13 Jbeta primers. Assay: immunoSEQ multiplex PCR; the TCRdb copy retains only in-frame clones and omits some. The data contain 160,000 or so clones, 78% of them singletons. J is TRBJ1-1 and V is TRBV7-2, with 8 positions matching TRBD1. The receptor was isolated from a male donor in good health and CMV-seronegative. Sequencing was done on a sample of PBMCs. The CDR3 nucleotides read TGTGCCAGCAGCTTAGCGGCCGGACAGGGACTCACTGAAGCTTTCTTT. As protein: CASSLAAGQGLTEAFF.